Listed below are T cell receptor beta chains from one sample, sequenced in a study of T cell repertoires in cytomegalovirus infection. For these TCRs, the target antigens are not known. TCRdb reprocessed the reads via MiXCR and lists one record per CDR3 protein. This table holds about half a million distinct CDR3 sequences, around 30% found once. Sequencing used cultured PBMCs, obtained from culture after CMV antigen stimulation. These receptors were taken from a human donor in good health (CMV status not recorded). Some clones in this sample may be carry-over from other donors' samples. CDR3s include the opening cysteine and the closing phenylalanine or tryptophan. D genes are given only for firm matches. Size values are once, few and many counts, or a class for expanded clones, and some rows have none.

>TRBV5-1|few|TRBD1|TRBJ2-7
CASSHGQGVSYEQYF
TGCGCCAGCAGTCACGGACAGGGGGTCTCCTACGAGCAGTACTTC
>TRBV20-1|.|.|TRBJ1-2
CSARDHPRAYGYTF
TGCAGTGCTAGAGATCACCCCAGAGCTTATGGCTACACCTTC
>TRBV7-2|few|.|TRBJ2-1
CASSGSGNEQFF
TGTGCCAGCAGCGGAAGCGGGAATGAGCAGTTCTTC
>TRBV18|.|TRBD2|TRBJ2-1
CASSLLSGRPYNEQFF
TGTGCCAGCTCGCTCTTGTCCGGGAGGCCCTACAATGAGCAGTTCTTC
>TRBV4-3|.|TRBD1|TRBJ2-7
CASSQWGTGTYEQYF
TGCGCCAGCAGCCAATGGGGGACAGGGACCTACGAGCAGTACTTC
>TRBV10-1|few|.|TRBJ1-1
CASSPGGSRAEAFF
TGCGCCAGCAGTCCGGGTGGGTCAAGGGCTGAAGCTTTCTTT
>TRBV7-2|.|.|TRBJ2-1
CASSSTRSYNEQFF
TGTGCCAGCAGTTCTACCCGCTCCTACAATGAGCAGTTCTTC
>TRBV6-6|few|TRBD1|TRBJ2-7
CASRNGRTGKDYEQYF
TGTGCCAGCAGGAACGGACGGACAGGGAAAGACTACGAGCAGTACTTC
>TRBV6-2/TRBV6-3|.|.|TRBJ2-7
CASSYIRGGVFGAYEQYF
TGTGCCAGCAGTTATATCCGAGGTGGGGTTTTTGGAGCCTACGAGCAGTACTTC
>TRBV7-2|many|.|TRBJ2-3
CASSLGLIETDTQYF
TGTGCCAGCAGCTTAGGCCTTATTGAAACAGATACGCAGTATTTT
>TRBV7-2|few|TRBD1|TRBJ1-3
CASSFTGGLRGNTIYF
TGTGCCAGCAGCTTCACAGGGGGCCTAAGGGGAAACACCATATATTTT
>TRBV6-2/TRBV6-3|few|.|TRBJ1-1
CASSQRAENTEAFF
TGTGCCAGCAGCCAAAGGGCAGAAAACACTGAAGCTTTCTTT
>TRBV12-3/TRBV12-4|.|.|TRBJ1-5
CASNLGGGNQPQHF
TGTGCCAGCAACCTGGGAGGGGGGAATCAGCCCCAGCATTTT
>TRBV7-2|many|.|TRBJ2-3
CASSLTLGSGTDTQYF
TGTGCCAGCAGCCTGACTCTGGGGAGTGGCACAGATACGCAGTATTTT